The subject of this entry is one T cell receptor beta chain. Its specificity is not known. The repertoire was sequenced with immunoSEQ multiplex PCR; TCRdb's copy has only in-frame clones and lacks some. The table records 150,000 to 200,000 clones, approximately 80% of them present only once. This sample was included in a study of cytomegalovirus exposure and HLA in healthy donors. Study overall: The same platform was used for the 100 to 150 validation repertoires and the 600 to 850 first-cohort repertoires, a later analysis reported. The study's findings and limits: There were 150 to 200 TCR beta chains listed as cytomegalovirus-associated.

The donors were in the approximately 120-subject validation cohort; that cohort was separate from the roughly 680-subject first cohort. The CDR3 length is 14 residues. Germline-derived CDR1 and CDR2 are LNHDA and SQIVND (reference sequence). V shed 4 bases and J 4 bases; nucleotides not matched to a gene: 5. The gene calls are TRBV19 and TRBJ1-2; 8 bases agree with TRBD1. The receptor's source is a man between 18 and 29 years old in good health and CMV-seropositive. Material: PBMCs. The DNA for the CDR3 is TGTGCCAGTAGTAGAGACAGGGGCTCCTATGGCTACACCTTC. Residues: CASSRDRGSYGYTF.